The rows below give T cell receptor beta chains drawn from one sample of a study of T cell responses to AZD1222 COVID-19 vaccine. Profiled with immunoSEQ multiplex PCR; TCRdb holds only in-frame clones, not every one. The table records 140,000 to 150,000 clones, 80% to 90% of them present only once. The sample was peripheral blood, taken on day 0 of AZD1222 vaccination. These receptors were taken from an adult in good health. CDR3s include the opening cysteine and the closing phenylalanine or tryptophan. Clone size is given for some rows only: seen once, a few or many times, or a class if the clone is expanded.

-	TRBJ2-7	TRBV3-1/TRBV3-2	CASSQPGLVRYEQYF
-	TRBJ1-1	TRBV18	CASSPVQLNTEAFF
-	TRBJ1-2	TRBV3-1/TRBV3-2	CASSPGGRGNYGYTF
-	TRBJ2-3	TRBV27	CASRPTGDTDTQYF
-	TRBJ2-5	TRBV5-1	CASSLAAGGGETQYF
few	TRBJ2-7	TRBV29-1	CSASRGLEQYF
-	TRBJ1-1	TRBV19	CASSFGGNTEAFF
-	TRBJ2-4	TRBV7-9	CASSSTPDRAKNIQYF
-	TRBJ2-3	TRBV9	CASSARTTDTQYF
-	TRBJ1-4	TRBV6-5	CASSRDRSNEKLFF
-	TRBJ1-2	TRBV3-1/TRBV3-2	CASSQANRGGYTF
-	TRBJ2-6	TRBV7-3	CASSSLGGGPSGANVLTF
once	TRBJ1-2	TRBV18	CASSHPDRTNYGYTF